These 28 T cell receptor beta chains were sequenced from one sample in a study of cytomegalovirus exposure and HLA in healthy donors. This PCR relied on a set of 60 Vbeta primers and 13 Jbeta primers. Profiled with immunoSEQ multiplex PCR; TCRdb holds only in-frame clones, not every one. The table lists around 130,000 clones, approximately 80% of them singletons, with 1.5% in the top ten. Material: PBMCs. The receptors derive from a woman under 30 in good health and CMV-seronegative.

This clone is a singleton in its sample. V usage is TRBV5-1 and J usage is TRBJ1-5; a weak D match, TRBD1 (5 bases). Germline V gene lookup returns CDR1 SGHRS and CDR2 YFSETQ. The V and J ends lost 0 bases and 3 bases respectively, with 10 bases between them. This CDR3 contains 15 residues. The CDR3 protein is CASSLAGGFNQPQHF. The CDR3, as DNA: TGCGCCAGCAGCTTGGCCGGGGGATTCAATCAGCCCCAGCATTTT.

This chain joins TRBV12-2 and TRBJ2-7; the D segment call TRBD2 is taken from the table without a DNA check. TRBV12-2 is assigned pseudogene status. CDR3 length: 18 residues. The chain's CDR3 is CASRLRESKREGGSEQYF. CDR3 DNA sequence: TGTGCAAGTCGCTTGAGGGAATCCAAGCGGGAGGGTGGTAGCGAGCAGTACTTC.

In this sample, this clone turned up a few times. The V and J genes are TRBV29-1 and TRBJ2-1; possibly TRBD1 for D (6 bases). CDR1 and CDR2 from the germline V gene are SQVTM and ANQGSEA. Trimming pared 1 base from V and 4 bases from J, leaving 20 bases between. The CDR3 runs 17 residues. The CDR3 reads CSVEAPMSGHTYNEQFF. CDR3 sequence (DNA): TGCAGCGTTGAAGCGCCAATGTCGGGACACACTTACAATGAGCAGTTCTTC.

The CDR3 DNA follows: TGTGCCAGCAGTGAAGGGCTAGGGGGCGAATATACGCAGTATTTT. The encoded protein is CASSEGLGGEYTQYF. The J gene is TRBJ2-3, the V gene TRBV6-1; 7 bases agree with TRBD1. The J segment lost 7 bases and the V segment lost 1 base, leaving 8 bases of the junction unmatched. The CDR3 has 15 amino acids. CDR1 is MNHNS, CDR2 SASEGT, per germline.

V usage is TRBV6-5 and J usage is TRBJ1-6; 7 bases match TRBD1. This CDR3 is 14 amino acids long. The V segment lost 7 bases and the J segment 11 bases; nucleotides outside the gene matches: 11. The germline V gene has CDR1 MNHEY and CDR2 SVGAGI. The CDR3 protein is CASNGDSRRTPLHF. The CDR3 coding sequence is TGTGCCAGCAATGGGGACAGTCGCAGAACACCCCTCCACTTT.

This clone was observed a few times. This chain connects TRBV7-6 to TRBJ1-1; the D is unclear. The CDR3 is 14 residues long. V dropped 4 bases and J dropped 0 bases, with 9 bases sitting between them. Germline V CDR1 and CDR2: SGHVS, FNYEAQ. The CDR3 DNA reads as TGTGCCAGCAGCTCTATTGGAGTGAACACTGAAGCTTTCTTT. This sequence encodes CASSSIGVNTEAFF. Based on the CDR3 plus reference TRBV7-6 and TRBJ1-1, the full variable domain is GAGVSQSPRYKVTKRGQDVALRCDPISGHVSLYWYRQALGQGPEFLTYFNYEAQQDKSGLPNDRFSAERPEGSISTLTIQRTEQRDSAMYRCASSSIGVNTEAFFGQGTRLTVV.

The J gene is TRBJ2-3, the V gene TRBV11-3, with 7 bases matching TRBD2. Per germline, CDR1 SGHNT and CDR2 YENEEA. The CDR3 length is 16 residues. The J segment lost 2 bases and the V segment lost 5 bases, leaving 10 bases of the junction unmatched. The CDR3 region is CASSPGGWKSTDTQYF. The CDR3, as DNA: TGTGCCAGCAGCCCCGGGGGGTGGAAGTCCACAGATACGCAGTATTTT.

The J gene is TRBJ1-2, the V gene TRBV4-1; D may be TRBD1 (5 bases). Deletions cut 1 base from V and 8 bases from J, with 23 bases between. This CDR3 has 17 residues. CDR1 MGHRA and CDR2 YSYEKL come from the germline V gene. DNA of the CDR3: TGCGCCAGCAGCCAAGGCGTTTCTGTCCAGGGCCCCTTGGGCTACACCTTC. This encodes CASSQGVSVQGPLGYTF.

DNA of the CDR3: TGTGCCAGCAAAGGGTCCGCGACAGGCGGCTACACCTTC. It specifies CASKGSATGGYTF. This chain connects TRBV6-5 to TRBJ1-2, with D perhaps TRBD1 (6 bases). CDR1 is MNHEY, CDR2 SVGAGI, per germline. Trimming removed 7 bases from V and 8 bases from J, with 17 bases in between. The CDR3 contains 13 residues.

V usage is TRBV27 and J usage is TRBJ1-4, with D unresolved. This CDR3 spans 13 amino acids. Trimming left V 9 bases short and J 7 bases short, with 15 bases between. The germline gives CDR1 MNHEY, CDR2 SMNVEV (reference sequence). DNA of the CDR3: TGTGCCAGTCGGTGGAGGGAGACTGAAAAACTGTTTTTT. It translates to CASRWRETEKLFF.

The V and J genes are TRBV11-2 and TRBJ2-7, with TRBD2 matching 7 bases. J was trimmed by 6 bases and V by 5 bases; bases with no gene match: 13. Germline CDR1 reads SGHAT; CDR2 reads FQNNGV. This CDR3 has 15 amino acids. Here the CDR3 DNA reads TGTGCCAGCAGCCCCTGGGACTACGAGATGGGCGAGCAGTACTTC. Translated: CASSPWDYEMGEQYF. The full variable domain, completed using reference TRBV11-2 and TRBJ2-7, is EAGVAQSPRYKIIEKRQSVAFWCNPISGHATLYWYQQILGQGPKLLIQFQNNGVVDDSQLPKDRFSAERLKGVDSTLKIQPAKLEDSAVYLCASSPWDYEMGEQYFGPGTRLTVT.

V gene TRBV27 combines with J gene TRBJ2-2; 7 nucleotides agree with TRBD2. The CDR3 runs to 15 residues. The V gene's germline CDR1 is MNHEY and CDR2 SMNVEV (reference sequence). Losses at the gene ends were 8 bases for V and 4 bases for J; bases not matched to a gene: 10. The CDR3 protein is CASAWGGSVTGELFF. CDR3 sequence (DNA): TGTGCCAGCGCTTGGGGAGGGAGCGTCACCGGGGAGCTGTTTTTT.

J is TRBJ2-2 and V is TRBV4-1, with D uncertain. Trimming cost V 1 base and J 10 bases, with 13 bases left between them. From germline, CDR1 is MGHRA and CDR2 YSYEKL. The CDR3 extends over 14 amino acids. The CDR3 nucleotides are TGCGCCAGCAGCCAAGGGCAGTCCCCCGTGGAGCTGTTTTTT. Translating gives CASSQGQSPVELFF.

The V gene is TRBV27, the J gene TRBJ2-2, with D unclear. The CDR3 extends over 13 amino acids. The V end was cut by 5 bases, the J end by 5 bases, with 9 bases between. Germline CDR1 MNHEY, CDR2 SMNVEV (reference sequence). The CDR3 protein is CASSPRYTGELFF. DNA of the CDR3: TGTGCCAGCAGTCCCCGTTATACCGGGGAGCTGTTTTTT.

This chain connects TRBV6-1 to TRBJ1-5; D call uncertain. V shed 1 base and J shed 6 bases, with 7 bases lying between them. The CDR3 has 13 amino acids. Germline V lookup: CDR1 MNHNS, CDR2 SASEGT. The CDR3 region has the DNA TGTGCCAGCAGTGAAGGGCCCCTTCAGCCCCAGCATTTT. It yields the protein CASSEGPLQPQHF.

The sample holds one count of this clone. J is TRBJ1-2 and V is TRBV9; D may be TRBD1 (5 bases). Germline V gene sequence: CDR1 SGDLS, CDR2 YYNGEE. Trimming cost V 0 bases and J 7 bases, with 10 bases left between them. The CDR3 consists of 13 residues. CDR3 loop: CASSVGWGVGYTF. In nucleotides, the CDR3 is TGTGCCAGCAGCGTAGGGTGGGGGGTTGGCTACACCTTC.

This clone was counted once. Since no conserved phenylalanine or tryptophan closes the CDR3, a read error is the likely cause. The chain uses TRBV6-5 and TRBJ2-7; a possible D gene is TRBD1 (5 bases). The CDR3 is made up of 13 amino acids. V was clipped by 6 bases and J by 6 bases, with 15 bases between them. Germline loops: CDR1 MNHEY, CDR2 SVGAGI. CDR3 loop: CASRYDSSTEQYL. The CDR3 DNA is TGTGCCAGCAGGTACGACAGTTCCACCGAGCAGTACCTC.

The chain recombines TRBV30 with TRBJ1-2; TRBD1 matches 7 bases. The CDR3 is made up of 13 amino acids. Losses at the gene ends were 1 base for V and 10 bases for J; bases not matched to a gene: 9. Looked up from germline, CDR1 is GTSNPN and CDR2 is SVGIG (reference sequence). CDR3 residues: CAWSAGTASLYTF. The CDR3 DNA reads TGTGCCTGGAGTGCAGGGACAGCCTCACTCTACACCTTC.

The chain recombines TRBV18 with TRBJ1-1, with D perhaps TRBD1 (5 bases). The ends were cut back, 3 bases at V and 5 bases at J, with 22 bases in the middle. The germline V gene has CDR1 KGHSH and CDR2 LQKENI. CDR3 length: 17 amino acids. The DNA for the CDR3 is TGTGCCAGCTCACCTTTTTTAGATCCGGGCCGGGGGACTGAAGCTTTCTTT. It specifies CASSPFLDPGRGTEAFF.

The chain links TRBV7-2 to TRBJ2-1, with 9 bases matching TRBD2. The CDR3 spans 15 residues. Germline lookup yields CDR1 SGHTA and CDR2 FQGNSA. V dropped 6 bases and J dropped 0; count of bases not matched to a gene: 3. The CDR3 DNA is TGTGCCAGCAGGTATAGCGGGAGCTCCTACAATGAGCAGTTCTTC. It translates to CASRYSGSSYNEQFF.

J is TRBJ2-7 and V is TRBV13; 8 bases line up with TRBD1. In germline, CDR1 is PRHDT, CDR2 FYEKMQ (reference sequence). Trimming removed 3 bases from V and 0 bases from J; junction bases left unmatched: 4. The CDR3 contains 15 residues. The chain's CDR3 is CASSLGQDNSYEQYF. The CDR3 DNA reads as TGTGCCAGCAGCTTGGGACAGGACAACTCCTACGAGCAGTACTTC.

The rearrangement joins TRBV4-1 to TRBJ1-1; TRBD1 is a possible D gene (6 bases). The V gene's germline CDR1 is MGHRA and CDR2 YSYEKL. Trimming pared 3 bases from V and 5 bases from J, leaving 16 bases between. There are 15 residues in the CDR3. CDR3 sequence: CASSQVGGLRTEAFF. CDR3 bases: TGCGCCAGCAGCCAGGTTGGGGGCTTGCGGACTGAAGCTTTCTTT.

This clone has only a few counts. The V call is TRBV7-9, the J call TRBJ1-1; 10 nucleotides line up with TRBD1. CDR1 is SEHNR, CDR2 FQNEAQ, per germline (reference sequence). V trimming: 5 bases; J trimming: 4 bases; junction bases outside the gene matches: 4. The length of the CDR3 is 14 residues. CDR3 region: CASSRRDRGTEAFF. The DNA for the CDR3 is TGTGCCAGCAGCCGCCGGGACAGGGGCACTGAAGCTTTCTTT.

The sample holds a few counts of this clone. The chain combines TRBV18 with TRBJ1-1, with D possibly TRBD1 on 5 matching bases. This CDR3 has 16 residues. The V end lost 3 bases, the J end lost 3 bases, and 17 bases lay between the germline ends. Germline CDR1 KGHSH, CDR2 LQKENI. The CDR3 here is CASSPRSGTGYTEAFF. CDR3 nucleotide sequence: TGTGCCAGCTCACCCCGCTCCGGGACTGGGTACACTGAAGCTTTCTTT.

This sequence joins TRBV4-1 and TRBJ2-1; tentatively, D is TRBD2 (5 bases). The CDR3 is 15 amino acids. V lost 4 bases to trimming and J lost 7 bases, with 17 bases between them. CDR1 and CDR2 from the germline V gene are MGHRA and YSYEKL. Here the CDR3 reads CASSPYGVNSNEQFF. CDR3 DNA: TGCGCCAGCAGCCCTTACGGGGTCAACTCAAATGAGCAGTTCTTC.

V usage is TRBV14 and J usage is TRBJ2-2; tentatively, D is TRBD2 (6 bases). The CDR3 covers 18 residues. V was cut by 3 bases and J by 6 bases, with 23 bases left in between. The germline CDR1 and CDR2 sequences are SGHDN and FVKESK. The CDR3 DNA sequence: TGTGCCAGCAGCCACTTCTCAAACTTTCCTGGAGGGCCCGGGGAGCTGTTTTTT. This translates into CASSHFSNFPGGPGELFF.

V is TRBV29-1 and J is TRBJ2-7; D gene unclear. Trimming took 3 bases from V and 3 from J, leaving 12 bases between them. The V gene's germline CDR1 is SQVTM and CDR2 ANQGSEA. The CDR3 loop spans 13 amino acids. CDR3 DNA: TGCAGCGTTGAGGTTGGCAACCACTACGAGCAGTACTTC. This encodes CSVEVGNHYEQYF.

This clone appeared once. The rearrangement uses TRBV9 and TRBJ2-2, with 10 nucleotides matching TRBD2. From germline, CDR1 is SGDLS and CDR2 YYNGEE. The CDR3 spans 16 residues. The ends lost 2 bases at V and 1 base at J; junction bases unmatched: 2. The CDR3 loop reads CASSVTSGKNTGELFF. CDR3 DNA: TGTGCCAGCAGCGTCACTAGCGGGAAGAACACCGGGGAGCTGTTTTTT.